The 10 T cell receptor beta chains below all came from one sample that was sequenced in a study of identical twins. In TCRdb, the 5' RACE reads were re-called with MiXCR into one record per CDR3 protein. The table has 500,000 to 650,000 distinct CDR3 sequences, under 8.5% seen once; the top ten hold about 1.6%. This sample also belongs to another study, concerning yellow fever vaccine responses in identical twins.

Sequencing was done on a sample of PBMCs. The source of these receptors is a woman aged 18-30 years in good health.

The gene calls are TRBV9 and TRBJ2-5, with TRBD1 matching 11 bases. V shed 0 bases, J shed 5 bases, and the junction held 6 bases outside the gene matches. Germline CDR1 is SGDLS and CDR2 is YYNGEE. There are 16 residues in the CDR3. The CDR3 reads CASSVDGQGAMETQYF. CDR3 nucleotides: TGTGCCAGCAGCGTAGACGGACAGGGGGCTATGGAGACCCAGTACTTC. Combining the CDR3 with reference TRBV9 and TRBJ2-5 gives the whole variable domain DSGVTQTPKHLITATGQRVTLRCSPRSGDLSVYWYQQSLDQGLQFLIQYYNGEERAKGNILERFSAQQFPDLHSELNLSSLELGDSALYFCASSVDGQGAMETQYFGPGTRLLVL.

In its sample, this clonotype was seen a few times. V gene TRBV27 combines with J gene TRBJ2-1; 10 positions agree with TRBD2. Losses at the gene ends were 5 bases for V and 7 bases for J; bases not matched to a gene: 8. Per germline, CDR1 MNHEY and CDR2 SMNVEV (reference sequence). The CDR3 is 15 residues long. Here the CDR3 reads CASSLLAGAINEQFF. CDR3 DNA sequence: TGTGCCAGCAGTCTTCTAGCGGGAGCTATTAATGAGCAGTTCTTC.

At least ten counts were recorded for this clonotype. The rearrangement joins TRBV29-1 to TRBJ1-1, with 8 nucleotides matching TRBD1. V shed 5 bases and J 5 bases; nucleotides not matched to a gene: 10. This CDR3 spans 14 amino acids. The germline V gene encodes CDR1 SQVTM and CDR2 ANQGSEA. The CDR3 region is CSVRSTGVRTEAFF. For the CDR3, the DNA is TGCAGCGTTCGATCGACAGGGGTAAGGACTGAAGCTTTCTTT.

The chain has TRBV29-1 and TRBJ1-4; 7 bases fit TRBD1. CDR1 is SQVTM, CDR2 ANQGSEA, per germline. This CDR3 comprises 12 residues. The trim removed 2 bases at V and 8 bases at J, leaving 2 bases unmatched. CDR3 protein: CSVETGVEKLFF. Here the CDR3 DNA reads TGCAGCGTTGAAACAGGGGTCGAAAAACTGTTTTTT.

This clonotype was observed a handful of times. V usage is TRBV12-3 or TRBV12-4 and J usage is TRBJ2-7; D is perhaps TRBD2 (6 bases). The CDR3 has 15 residues. With 3 bases removed from V and 9 bases from J, the gap between germline ends came to 21 bases. The DNA for the CDR3 is TGTGCCAGCAGTTTCTCCCGCCCCGAGCGGGCCGGGCAGTACTTC. Translated, it gives CASSFSRPERAGQYF.

This clonotype was counted between two and nine times. CDR3 in amino acids: CAISERSGQGPTEAFF. DNA for the CDR3: TGTGCCATCAGTGAGCGCTCTGGACAGGGTCCCACTGAAGCTTTCTTT. The J gene is TRBJ1-1, the V gene TRBV10-3; 8 nucleotides agree with TRBD1. Per germline, CDR1 ENHRY and CDR2 SYGVKD. The CDR3 has 16 amino acids. V dropped 2 bases and J dropped 4; count of bases not matched to a gene: 9.

The chain recombines TRBV5-8 with TRBJ2-3; D tentatively reads TRBD1 or TRBD2 (5 bases each). Trimming cost V 5 bases and J 2 bases, with 12 bases left between them. The germline V gene has CDR1 SGHTS and CDR2 YDEGEE. The CDR3 is 14 residues long. The CDR3 nucleotides are TGTGCCAGCAGTGCCCGGGACGCCACAGATACGCAGTATTTT. Protein: CASSARDATDTQYF.

The V call is TRBV12-3 or TRBV12-4, the J call TRBJ2-7, with 8 bases that match TRBD2. This CDR3 contains 15 residues. J lost 1 base, V lost 6 bases, and 8 bases had no gene match. CDR3 DNA: TGTGCCAGCAGGAATGCGGGGGGCGCGTCCTACGAGCAGTACTTC. Its translation is CASRNAGGASYEQYF.

This clonotype was detected ten times or more. The V and J genes are TRBV15 and TRBJ2-2; the D gene is possibly TRBD1 (6 bases). Trimming stripped 0 bases from V and 6 bases from J, with 8 bases between. This CDR3 is built from 14 residues. Germline V gene lookup returns CDR1 LNHNV and CDR2 YYDKDF (reference sequence). CDR3 sequence (DNA): TGTGCCACCAGCAGAGACAGGGGTTCCGGGGAGCTGTTTTTT. Protein: CATSRDRGSGELFF.

This clonotype was observed a few times. The V and J genes are TRBV2 and TRBJ2-1; D might be TRBD1 (6 bases). Germline V CDR1 and CDR2: SNHLY, FYNNEI. V was shortened by 5 bases and J by 5 bases, with 19 bases between the two germline ends. This CDR3 is 16 amino acids long. CDR3 DNA sequence: TGTGCCAGCAGTCGATCCCGGGACAAAGGGGACAATGAGCAGTTCTTC. Amino acids: CASSRSRDKGDNEQFF.